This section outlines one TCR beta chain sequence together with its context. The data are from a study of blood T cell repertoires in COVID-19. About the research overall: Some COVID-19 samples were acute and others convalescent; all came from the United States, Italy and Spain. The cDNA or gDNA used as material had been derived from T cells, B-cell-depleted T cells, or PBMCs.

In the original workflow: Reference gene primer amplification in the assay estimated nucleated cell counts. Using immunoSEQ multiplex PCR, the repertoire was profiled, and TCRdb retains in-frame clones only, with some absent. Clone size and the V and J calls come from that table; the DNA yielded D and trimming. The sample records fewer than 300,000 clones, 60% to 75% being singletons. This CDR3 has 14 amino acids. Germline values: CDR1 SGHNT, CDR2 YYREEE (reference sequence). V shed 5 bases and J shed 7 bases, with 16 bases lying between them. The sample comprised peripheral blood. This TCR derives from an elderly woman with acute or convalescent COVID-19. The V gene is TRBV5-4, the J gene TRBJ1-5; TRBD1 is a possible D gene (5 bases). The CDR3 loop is CASSIGGGMQPQHF. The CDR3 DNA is TGTGCCAGCAGTATTGGGGGGGGGATGCAGCCCCAGCATTTT.